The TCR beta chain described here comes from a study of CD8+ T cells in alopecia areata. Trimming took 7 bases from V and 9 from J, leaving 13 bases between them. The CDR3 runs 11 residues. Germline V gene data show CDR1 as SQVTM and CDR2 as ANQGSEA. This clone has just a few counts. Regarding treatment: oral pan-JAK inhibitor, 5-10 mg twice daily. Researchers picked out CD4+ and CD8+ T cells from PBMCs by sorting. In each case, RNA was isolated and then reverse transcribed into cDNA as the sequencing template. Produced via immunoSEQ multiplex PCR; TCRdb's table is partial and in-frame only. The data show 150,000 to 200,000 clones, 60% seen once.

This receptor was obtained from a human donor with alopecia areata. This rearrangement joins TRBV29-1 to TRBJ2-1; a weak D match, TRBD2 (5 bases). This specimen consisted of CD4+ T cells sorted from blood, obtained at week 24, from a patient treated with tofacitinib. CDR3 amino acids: CSANGLFEQFF. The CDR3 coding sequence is TGCAGCGCCAACGGACTCTTTGAGCAGTTCTTC.